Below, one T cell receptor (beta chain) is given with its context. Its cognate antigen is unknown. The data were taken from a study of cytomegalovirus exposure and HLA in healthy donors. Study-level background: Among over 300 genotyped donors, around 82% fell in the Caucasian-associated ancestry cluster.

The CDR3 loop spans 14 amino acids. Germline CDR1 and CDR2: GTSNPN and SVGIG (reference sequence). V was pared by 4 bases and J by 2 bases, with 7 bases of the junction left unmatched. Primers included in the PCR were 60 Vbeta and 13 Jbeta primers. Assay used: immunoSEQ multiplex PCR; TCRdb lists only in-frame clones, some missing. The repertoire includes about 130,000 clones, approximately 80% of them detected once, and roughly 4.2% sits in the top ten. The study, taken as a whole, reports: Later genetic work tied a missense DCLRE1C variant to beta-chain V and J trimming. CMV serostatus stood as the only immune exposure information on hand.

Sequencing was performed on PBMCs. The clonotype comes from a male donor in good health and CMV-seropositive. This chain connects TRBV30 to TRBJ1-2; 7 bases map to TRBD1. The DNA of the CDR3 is TGTGCCTGGAAGTTGACAGGGTCAAACTATGGCTACACCTTC. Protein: CAWKLTGSNYGYTF.